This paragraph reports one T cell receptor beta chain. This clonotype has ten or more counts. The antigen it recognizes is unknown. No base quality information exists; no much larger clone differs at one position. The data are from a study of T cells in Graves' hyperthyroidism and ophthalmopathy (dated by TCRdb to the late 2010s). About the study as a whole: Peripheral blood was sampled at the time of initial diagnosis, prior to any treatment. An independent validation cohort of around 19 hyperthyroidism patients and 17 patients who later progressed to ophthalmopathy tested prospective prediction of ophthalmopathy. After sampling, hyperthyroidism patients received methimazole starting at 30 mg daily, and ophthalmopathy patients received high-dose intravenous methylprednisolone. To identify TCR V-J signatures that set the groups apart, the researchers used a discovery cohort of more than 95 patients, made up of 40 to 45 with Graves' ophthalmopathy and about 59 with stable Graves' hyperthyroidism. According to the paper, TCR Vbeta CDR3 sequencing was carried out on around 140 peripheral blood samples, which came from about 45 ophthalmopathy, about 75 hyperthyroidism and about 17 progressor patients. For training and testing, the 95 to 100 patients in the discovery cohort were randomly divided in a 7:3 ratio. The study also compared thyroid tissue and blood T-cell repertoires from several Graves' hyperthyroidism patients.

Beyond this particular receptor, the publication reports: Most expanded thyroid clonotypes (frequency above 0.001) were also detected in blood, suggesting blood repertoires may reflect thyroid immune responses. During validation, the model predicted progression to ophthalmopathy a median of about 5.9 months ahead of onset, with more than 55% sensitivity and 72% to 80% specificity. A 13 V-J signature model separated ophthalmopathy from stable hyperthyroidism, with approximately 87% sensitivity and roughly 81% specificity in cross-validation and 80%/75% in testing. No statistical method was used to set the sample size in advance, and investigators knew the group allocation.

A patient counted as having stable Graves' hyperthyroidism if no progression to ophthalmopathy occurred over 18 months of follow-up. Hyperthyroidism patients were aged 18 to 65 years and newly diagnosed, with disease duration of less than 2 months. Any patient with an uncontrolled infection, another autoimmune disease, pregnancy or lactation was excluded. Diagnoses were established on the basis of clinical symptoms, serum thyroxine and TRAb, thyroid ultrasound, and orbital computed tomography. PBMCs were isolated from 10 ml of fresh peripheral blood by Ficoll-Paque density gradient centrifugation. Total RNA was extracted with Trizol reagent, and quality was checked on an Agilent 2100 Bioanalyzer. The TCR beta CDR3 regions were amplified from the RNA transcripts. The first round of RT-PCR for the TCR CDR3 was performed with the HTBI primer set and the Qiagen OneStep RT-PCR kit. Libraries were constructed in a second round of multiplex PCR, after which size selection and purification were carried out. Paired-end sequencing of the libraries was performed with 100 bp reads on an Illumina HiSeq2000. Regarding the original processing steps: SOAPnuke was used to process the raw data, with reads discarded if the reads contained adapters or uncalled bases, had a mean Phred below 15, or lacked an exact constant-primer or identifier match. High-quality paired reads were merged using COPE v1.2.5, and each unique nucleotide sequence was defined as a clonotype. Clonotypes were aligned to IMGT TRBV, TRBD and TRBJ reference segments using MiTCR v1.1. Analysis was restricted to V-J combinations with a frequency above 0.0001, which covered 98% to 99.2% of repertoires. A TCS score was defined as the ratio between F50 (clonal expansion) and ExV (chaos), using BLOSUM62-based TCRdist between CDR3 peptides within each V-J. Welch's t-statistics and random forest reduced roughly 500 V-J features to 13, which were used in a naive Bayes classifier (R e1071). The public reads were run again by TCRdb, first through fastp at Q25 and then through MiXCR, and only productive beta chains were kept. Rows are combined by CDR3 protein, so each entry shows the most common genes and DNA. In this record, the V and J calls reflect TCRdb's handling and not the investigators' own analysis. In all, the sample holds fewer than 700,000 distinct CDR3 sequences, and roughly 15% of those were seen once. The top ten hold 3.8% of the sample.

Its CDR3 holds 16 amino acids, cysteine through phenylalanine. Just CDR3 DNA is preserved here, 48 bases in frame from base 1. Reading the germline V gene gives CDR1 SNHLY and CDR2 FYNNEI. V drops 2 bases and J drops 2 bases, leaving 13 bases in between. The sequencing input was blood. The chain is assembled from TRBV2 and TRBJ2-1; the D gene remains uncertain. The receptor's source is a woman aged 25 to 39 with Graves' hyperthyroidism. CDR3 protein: CASSETPWLTYNEQFF. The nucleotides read TGTGCCAGCAGTGAAACTCCATGGTTAACCTACAATGAGCAGTTCTTC.